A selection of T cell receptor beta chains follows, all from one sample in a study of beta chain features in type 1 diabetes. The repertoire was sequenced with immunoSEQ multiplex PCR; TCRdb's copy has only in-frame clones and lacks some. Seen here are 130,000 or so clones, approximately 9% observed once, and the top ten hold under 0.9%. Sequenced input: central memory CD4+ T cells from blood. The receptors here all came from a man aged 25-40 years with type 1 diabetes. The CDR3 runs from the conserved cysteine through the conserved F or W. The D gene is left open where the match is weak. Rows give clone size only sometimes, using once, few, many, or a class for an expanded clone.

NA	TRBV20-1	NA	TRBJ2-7	CSDMPEEQYF	TGCAGTGACATGCCCGAAGAGCAGTACTTC
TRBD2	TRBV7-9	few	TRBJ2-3	CASSLVSSGGDTQYF	TGTGCCAGCAGCTTAGTATCTAGCGGGGGAGATACGCAGTATTTT
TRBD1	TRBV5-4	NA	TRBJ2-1	CASSRDRGQNEQFF	TGTGCCAGCAGCCGGGACAGGGGGCAAAATGAGCAGTTCTTC
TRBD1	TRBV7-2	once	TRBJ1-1	CASSPGQGAEAFF	TGTGCCAGCAGCCCTGGACAGGGCGCAGAAGCTTTCTTT
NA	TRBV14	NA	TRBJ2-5	CASSPRDFQETQYF	TGTGCCAGCAGCCCTCGGGACTTTCAAGAGACCCAGTACTTC
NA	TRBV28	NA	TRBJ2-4	CASSLAGGGVNIQYF	TGTGCCAGCAGTTTAGCCGGGGGTGGGGTAAACATTCAGTACTTC
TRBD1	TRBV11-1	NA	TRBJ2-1	CASSYGTGEGREQFF	TGTGCCAGCAGCTACGGGACAGGGGAAGGGCGTGAGCAGTTCTTC
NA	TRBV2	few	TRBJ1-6	CASSGTLNDSPLHF	TGTGCCAGCAGCGGGACTTTGAATGATTCACCCCTCCACTTT
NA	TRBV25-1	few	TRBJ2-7	CASSEGGPYEQYF	TGTGCCAGCAGTGAGGGGGGGCCCTACGAGCAGTACTTC
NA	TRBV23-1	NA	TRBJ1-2	CASRVEGYTF	TGCGCCTCGAGGGTCGAAGGCTACACCTTC
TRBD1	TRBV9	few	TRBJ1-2	CASSTAGGNYGYTF	TGTGCCAGCAGCACTGCAGGGGGCAACTATGGCTACACCTTC
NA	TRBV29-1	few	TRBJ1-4	CSVGREEEKLFF	TGCAGCGTTGGGCGAGAGGAGGAAAAACTGTTTTTT
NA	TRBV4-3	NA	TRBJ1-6	CASSQGQIHNSPLHF	TGCGCCAGCAGCCAAGGTCAGATTCATAATTCACCCCTCCACTTT
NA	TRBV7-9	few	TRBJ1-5	CASSLGAGRGQPQHF	TGTGCCAGCAGCTTAGGGGCGGGGCGCGGTCAGCCCCAGCATTTT
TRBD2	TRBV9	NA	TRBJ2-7	CASSASTSGGLNEQYF	TGTGCCAGCAGCGCTAGTACTAGCGGGGGGCTGAACGAGCAGTACTTC
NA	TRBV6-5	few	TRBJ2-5	CASSYARRLGETQYF	TGTGCCAGCAGTTACGCCCGGCGACTAGGGGAGACCCAGTACTTC
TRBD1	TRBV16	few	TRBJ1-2	CASSPETGISYTF	TGTGCCAGCAGCCCTGAGACAGGGATAAGCTACACCTTC
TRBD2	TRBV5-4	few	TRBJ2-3	CASSPSGAGADTQYF	TGTGCCAGCAGCCCTAGCGGGGCGGGGGCAGATACGCAGTATTTT
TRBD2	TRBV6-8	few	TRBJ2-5	CASSYRTSGEETQYF	TGTGCCAGCAGTTACAGGACTAGCGGGGAAGAGACCCAGTACTTC
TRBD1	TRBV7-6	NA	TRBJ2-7	CASSREGQGALYEQYF	TGTGCCAGCAGCCGAGAGGGACAGGGTGCACTCTACGAGCAGTACTTC
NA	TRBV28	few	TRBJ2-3	CASSFPPGPNPDTQYF	TGTGCCAGCAGTTTTCCCCCAGGCCCTAACCCAGATACGCAGTATTTT
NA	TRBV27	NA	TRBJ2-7	CASKGQGRVEQYF	TGTGCCAGCAAGGGGCAGGGTCGCGTAGAGCAGTACTTC
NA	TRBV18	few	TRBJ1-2	CASSGEYGYTF	TGTGCCAGCTCAGGGGAGTATGGCTACACCTTC
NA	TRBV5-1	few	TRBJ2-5	CASSLWGGGQETQYF	TGCGCCAGCAGCTTGTGGGGGGGCGGACAAGAGACCCAGTACTTC
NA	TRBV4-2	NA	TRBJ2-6	CASSQDIGVSGANVLTF	TGTGCCAGCAGCCAAGACATTGGAGTTTCTGGGGCCAACGTCCTGACTTTC
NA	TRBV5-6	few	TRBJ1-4	CASSSDGHRTNEKLFF	TGTGCCAGCAGCTCGGATGGACACCGCACTAATGAAAAACTGTTTTTT
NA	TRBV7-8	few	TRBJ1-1	CASSLAPIRNTEAFF	TGTGCCAGCAGCTTAGCGCCGATCAGGAACACTGAAGCTTTCTTT
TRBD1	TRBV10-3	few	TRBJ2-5	CAIGGTGRGETQYF	TGTGCCATCGGGGGGACAGGGAGAGGGGAGACCCAGTACTTC
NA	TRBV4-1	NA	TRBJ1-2	CASSQAGTLNYGYTF	TGCGCCAGCAGCCAAGCTGGGACACTTAACTATGGCTACACCTTC
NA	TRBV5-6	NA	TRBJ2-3	CASSPSAGADTQYF	TGTGCCAGCAGCCCCTCGGCCGGGGCAGATACGCAGTATTTT
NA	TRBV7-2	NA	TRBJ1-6	CASSSAQGSYNSPLHF	TGTGCCAGCAGCTCCGCACAGGGCTCCTATAATTCACCCCTCCACTTT
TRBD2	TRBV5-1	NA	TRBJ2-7	CASSLMTSGDEQYF	TGCGCCAGCAGCCTAATGACTAGCGGGGACGAGCAGTACTTC
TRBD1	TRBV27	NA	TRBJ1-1	CASSSGTGDTEAFF	TGTGCCAGCAGTAGCGGGACAGGGGACACTGAAGCTTTCTTT
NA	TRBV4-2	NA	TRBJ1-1	CASSQDPDTNTEAFF	TGTGCCAGCAGCCAAGACCCAGACACGAACACTGAAGCTTTCTTT
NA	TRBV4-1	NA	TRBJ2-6	CASSRSSTGESSGANVLTF	TGCGCCAGCAGCCGCTCATCGACAGGCGAAAGCTCTGGGGCCAACGTCCTGACTTTC
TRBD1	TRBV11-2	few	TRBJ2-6	CASSPLAGQGALGANVLTF	TGTGCCAGCAGCCCCCTGGCGGGACAGGGGGCACTCGGGGCCAACGTCCTGACTTTC
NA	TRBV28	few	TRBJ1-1	CASTPGGQANTEAFF	TGTGCCAGCACCCCGGGGGGGCAGGCGAACACTGAAGCTTTCTTT
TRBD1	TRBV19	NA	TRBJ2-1	CASSTAPRQGQFYNEQFF	TGTGCCAGTAGTACAGCCCCAAGACAGGGTCAATTTTACAATGAGCAGTTCTTC
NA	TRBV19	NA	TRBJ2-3	CASSMRGVDTQYF	TGTGCCAGTAGTATGCGGGGCGTAGATACGCAGTATTTT
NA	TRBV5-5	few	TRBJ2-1	CASSPGLRANEQFF	TGTGCCAGCAGCCCGGGCCTCAGGGCCAATGAGCAGTTCTTC
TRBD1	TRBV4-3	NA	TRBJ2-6	CASSQGQGPISGANVLTF	TGCGCCAGCAGCCAAGGACAGGGTCCTATCTCTGGGGCCAACGTCCTGACTTTC
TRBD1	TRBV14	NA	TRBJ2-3	CASSQTGADTQYF	TGTGCCAGCAGCCAGACAGGGGCAGATACGCAGTATTTT
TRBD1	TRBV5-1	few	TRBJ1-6	CASSWDSNSPLHF	TGCGCCAGCAGCTGGGACAGCAATTCACCCCTCCACTTT
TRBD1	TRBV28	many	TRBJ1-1	CASSFTGATEAFF	TGTGCCAGCAGTTTTACAGGGGCCACTGAAGCTTTCTTT
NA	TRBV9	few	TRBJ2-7	CASSVQGSPYEQYF	TGTGCCAGCAGCGTTCAGGGGTCCCCCTACGAGCAGTACTTC
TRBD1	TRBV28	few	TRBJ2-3	CASRTDRVTDTQYF	TGTGCCAGCAGAACGGACAGGGTAACAGATACGCAGTATTTT
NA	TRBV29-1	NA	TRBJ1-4	CSASIRVNEKLFF	TGCAGCGCTAGCATAAGGGTTAATGAAAAACTGTTTTTT
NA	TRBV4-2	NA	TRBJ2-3	CASRRAGGADTQYF	TGTGCCAGCAGGCGTGCTGGGGGGGCGGATACGCAGTATTTT
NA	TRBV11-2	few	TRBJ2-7	CASSPGSEQYF	TGTGCCAGCAGCCCCGGGTCCGAGCAGTACTTC